These 3 T cell receptor beta chains were sequenced from one sample in a study of T-cell reconstitution after alpha-beta-depleted transplantation in children. TCRbeta library preparation incorporated unique molecular identifiers. From the PCR reads, TCRdb called clonotypes with MiXCR, one entry per CDR3 protein. The sample has 450,000 to 600,000 distinct CDR3 sequences, roughly 33% seen once. This specimen was PBMCs from the stem cell graft donor, taken from the stem cell graft. The source is a human donor who donated a stem cell graft to a child with aplastic anemia.

This clonotype was counted ten times or more. This chain connects TRBV12-3 or TRBV12-4 to TRBJ1-5, with TRBD1 identical over 7 bases. The CDR3 extends over 14 amino acids. Unmatched junction bases numbered 2, after V lost 6 bases and J lost 0 bases. CDR3 protein: CASSGTVSNQPQHF. The CDR3 DNA sequence: TGTGCCAGCAGCGGGACAGTTAGCAATCAGCCCCAGCATTTT.

The CDR3 protein is CASSLVPVGNQPQHF. As DNA, the CDR3 is TGTGCCAGCAGCTTAGTCCCAGTGGGCAATCAGCCCCAGCATTTT. The gene calls are TRBV7-2 and TRBJ1-5, with D unclear. Germline CDR1 is SGHTA and CDR2 is FQGNSA. The CDR3 spans 15 residues. The V end lost 1 base, the J end lost 2 bases, and 9 bases lay between the germline ends. The whole variable domain, remainder taken from reference TRBV7-2 and TRBJ1-5, is GAGVSQSPSNKVTEKGKDVELRCDPISGHTALYWYRQSLGQGLEFLIYFQGNSAPDKSGLPSDRFSAERTGGSVSTLTIQRTQQEDSAVYLCASSLVPVGNQPQHFGDGTRLSIL.

The chain employs TRBV18 and TRBJ2-2; weak D call: TRBD1 (6 bases). CDR3 length: 15 amino acids. Deletions cut 4 bases from V and 4 bases from J, with 13 bases between. Germline CDR1 and CDR2: KGHSH and LQKENI. The CDR3 region is CASSQQGGGTGELFF. DNA of the CDR3: TGTGCCAGCTCACAACAGGGTGGAGGCACCGGGGAGCTGTTTTTT.